A single sample is the source of the 17 T cell receptor beta chains below, sequenced in a study of T cells after posttransplantation cyclophosphamide. Sequencing used immunoSEQ multiplex PCR; TCRdb keeps in-frame clones, though not all of them. Observed in the sample are about 39,000 clones, none of them singletons. Sequenced material: PBMCs. The origin of the receptors is a woman aged 45-59 years in good health and a related stem cell transplant donor.

This clone was seen many times. V is TRBV28 and J is TRBJ1-3; no clear D gene. CDR1 and CDR2 (germline): MDHEN, SYDVKM. The germline V and J ends were trimmed by 7 bases and 4 bases, with 11 bases remaining between them. The CDR3 covers 13 residues. The CDR3 DNA sequence: TGTGCCAGCATCGTGCGAGGGGGAAACACCATATATTTT. Protein sequence: CASIVRGGNTIYF.

In its sample, this clone was seen many times. The gene calls are TRBV29-1 and TRBJ2-4; D may be TRBD2 (7 bases). Germline values: CDR1 SQVTM, CDR2 ANQGSEA. V was shortened by 4 bases and J by 5 bases, with 12 bases between the two germline ends. CDR3 size: 13 residues. This CDR3 reads CSVVSGGQNIQYF. The CDR3 DNA follows: TGCAGCGTTGTATCGGGGGGCCAAAACATTCAGTACTTC.

This clone was seen many times. The chain has TRBV28 and TRBJ1-2; 7 bases line up with TRBD1. Germline V gives CDR1 MDHEN, CDR2 SYDVKM. V was clipped by 6 bases and J by 5 bases; unmatched bases: 6. The CDR3 runs 13 residues. The CDR3 sequence is CASSSGTEYGYTF. The CDR3 DNA reads as TGTGCCAGCAGCTCTGGGACAGAGTATGGCTACACCTTC.

This clone has a count of ten or more. This chain links TRBV11-2 with TRBJ1-1; TRBD1 might be the D (5 bases). CDR1 is SGHAT and CDR2 is FQNNGV in the germline V gene. The CDR3 spans 14 residues. V lost 1 base, J lost 4 bases, and 10 bases lay in between. CDR3 protein: CASSLVSGGTEAFF. In nucleotides, the CDR3 is TGTGCCAGCAGCTTAGTTAGCGGGGGCACTGAAGCTTTCTTT.

This clone came up many times. The CDR3 loop is CASSRGDSNYGYTF. The CDR3 nucleotides are TGTGCCAGCAGCCGTGGGGACAGCAACTATGGCTACACCTTC. The rearrangement joins TRBV7-3 to TRBJ1-2; 7 bases are shared with TRBD1. The CDR3 sequence is 14 residues long. Germline V gene lookup returns CDR1 SGHTA and CDR2 FQGTGA. Trimming cost V 5 bases and J 2 bases; bases outside gene matches: 5. The variable domain in full, completed from reference TRBV7-3 and TRBJ1-2, reads GAGVSQTPSNKVTEKGKYVELRCDPISGHTALYWYRQSLGQGPEFLIYFQGTGAADDSGLPNDRFFAVRPEGSVSTLKIQRTERGDSAVYLCASSRGDSNYGYTFGSGTRLTVV.

This clone occurred many times. One end of the junction is discordant with germline, which a read error may explain. The CDR3 DNA is TGTGTCAGCTCATTCGCGGGGCGTCCGTTGAAAGATACGCAGTATTTT. Translated: CVSSFAGRPLKDTQYF. The chain employs TRBV18 and TRBJ2-3; D is possibly TRBD2 (6 bases). The CDR3 extends over 16 amino acids. Germline assignment: CDR1 KGHSH and CDR2 LQKENI.

Ten or more counts support this clone. V gene TRBV4-3 combines with J gene TRBJ2-3; 10 bases align to TRBD2. CDR1 and CDR2 from the germline V gene are LGHNA and YSLEER. This CDR3 is built from 14 residues. J was trimmed by 7 bases and V by 5 bases; bases with no gene match: 6. The CDR3: CASSFTSGANTQYF. In DNA, the CDR3 is TGCGCCAGCAGCTTTACTAGCGGGGCCAATACGCAGTATTTT.

This clone was counted at least ten times. J is TRBJ1-6 and V is TRBV7-9, with a tentative D call TRBD1 (5 bases). The germline V gene has CDR1 SEHNR and CDR2 FQNEAQ (reference sequence). The CDR3 contains 16 residues. Trimming cost V 0 bases and J 7 bases, with 13 bases left between them. Here the CDR3 DNA reads TGTGCCAGCAGCTTAGCGGCGGGGGTAAGGAATTCACCCCTCCACTTT. Residues: CASSLAAGVRNSPLHF.

In its sample, this clone was seen many times. The V and J genes are TRBV2 and TRBJ1-5, with a possible D match to TRBD1 (5 bases). V lost 3 bases and J 7 bases, leaving 19 bases between the germline ends. Per germline, CDR1 SNHLY and CDR2 FYNNEI. This CDR3 spans 16 amino acids. The CDR3 coding sequence is TGTGCCAGCAGTGATATTGGGGCAGGTATAAGACAGCCCCAGCATTTT. Translation gives CASSDIGAGIRQPQHF.

A few counts support this clone. The chain recombines TRBV7-2 with TRBJ2-3; TRBD2 agrees at 7 bases. V shed 0 bases, J shed 1 base, and the junction held 4 bases outside the gene matches. Per germline, CDR1 SGHTA and CDR2 FQGNSA. This CDR3 has 16 residues. CDR3 amino acids: CASSLAPRGGTDTQYF. In nucleotides, the CDR3 is TGTGCCAGCAGCTTAGCGCCCCGGGGGGGCACAGATACGCAGTATTTT. The full variable domain, with the rest looked up from reference TRBV7-2 and TRBJ2-3, is GAGVSQSPSNKVTEKGKDVELRCDPISGHTALYWYRQSLGQGLEFLIYFQGNSAPDKSGLPSDRFSAERTGGSVSTLTIQRTQQEDSAVYLCASSLAPRGGTDTQYFGPGTRLTVL.

The sample holds many counts of this clone. This chain connects TRBV6-1 to TRBJ2-2, with D maybe TRBD2 (7 bases). The CDR3 totals 14 residues. The germline CDR1 and CDR2 sequences are MNHNS and SASEGT. The CDR3 is CVRGGGDGTGELFF. Written as DNA, the CDR3 is TGTGTCAGGGGAGGGGGGGATGGGACCGGGGAGCTGTTTTTT.

This clone was counted many times. This chain links TRBV5-5 with TRBJ1-1; D unclear. With 0 bases removed from V and 1 base from J, the gap between germline ends came to 10 bases. CDR1 SGHKS and CDR2 YYEKEE come from the germline V gene (reference sequence). CDR3 size: 15 residues. CDR3 nucleotides: TGTGCCAGCAGCTTGGGGGCAGGATCGAACACTGAAGCTTTCTTT. Its protein is CASSLGAGSNTEAFF.

This clone was counted many times. The gene calls are TRBV6-5 and TRBJ1-2, with TRBD1 identical over 7 bases. Germline lookup yields CDR1 MNHEY and CDR2 SVGAGI. J gave up 8 bases and V 6 bases, and 3 bases lay outside the gene matches. The CDR3 consists of 11 residues. The CDR3 sequence is CASRTGNGYTF. The CDR3 region has the DNA TGTGCCAGCAGGACAGGGAACGGCTACACCTTC.

This clone was counted ten times or more. The chain has TRBV7-2 and TRBJ2-2, with unresolved D. V shed 3 bases and J shed 4 bases, with 3 bases lying between them. This CDR3 has 12 amino acids. CDR1 is SGHTA, CDR2 FQGNSA, per germline. The chain's CDR3 is CASSFFTGELFF. DNA of the CDR3: TGTGCCAGCAGCTTCTTCACCGGGGAGCTGTTTTTT.

This clone occurred many times. The gene calls are TRBV28 and TRBJ1-1; D is uncertain. The CDR3 covers 14 residues. Trimming took 4 bases from V and 0 from J, leaving 9 bases between them. The germline gives CDR1 MDHEN, CDR2 SYDVKM. The CDR3 reads CASSSLPVNTEAFF. The CDR3 DNA follows: TGTGCCAGCAGTTCCCTCCCGGTGAACACTGAAGCTTTCTTT.

Of note for this clone: The junction does not match germline at one end; this may be a read error. V is TRBV29-1 and J is TRBJ1-2; 12 bases fit TRBD1. CDR3 length: 14 amino acids. From germline, CDR1 is SQVTM and CDR2 ANQGSEA. CDR3 DNA sequence: TGCGGCGTTGAAAAGGGACAGGGGGCAGGTGGCTACACCTTC. Residues: CGVEKGQGAGGYTF. Based on the CDR3 plus reference TRBV29-1 and TRBJ1-2, the full variable domain is SAVISQKPSRDICQRGTSLTIQCQVDSQVTMMFWYRQQPGQSLTLIATANQGSEATYESGFVIDKFPISRPNLTFSTLTVSNMSPEDSSIYLCGVEKGQGAGGYTFGSGTRLTVV.

This clone came up many times. The V call is TRBV19, the J call TRBJ2-5, with D possibly TRBD1 on 6 matching bases. Germline CDR1 reads LNHDA; CDR2 reads SQIVND (reference sequence). This CDR3 has 17 amino acids. Deletions cut 3 bases from V and 7 bases from J, with 24 bases between. The CDR3 DNA follows: TGTGCCAGTAGTATTCGTCGCCCCGGACAGCCCTGGGGGACCCAGTACTTC. This gives the protein CASSIRRPGQPWGTQYF.